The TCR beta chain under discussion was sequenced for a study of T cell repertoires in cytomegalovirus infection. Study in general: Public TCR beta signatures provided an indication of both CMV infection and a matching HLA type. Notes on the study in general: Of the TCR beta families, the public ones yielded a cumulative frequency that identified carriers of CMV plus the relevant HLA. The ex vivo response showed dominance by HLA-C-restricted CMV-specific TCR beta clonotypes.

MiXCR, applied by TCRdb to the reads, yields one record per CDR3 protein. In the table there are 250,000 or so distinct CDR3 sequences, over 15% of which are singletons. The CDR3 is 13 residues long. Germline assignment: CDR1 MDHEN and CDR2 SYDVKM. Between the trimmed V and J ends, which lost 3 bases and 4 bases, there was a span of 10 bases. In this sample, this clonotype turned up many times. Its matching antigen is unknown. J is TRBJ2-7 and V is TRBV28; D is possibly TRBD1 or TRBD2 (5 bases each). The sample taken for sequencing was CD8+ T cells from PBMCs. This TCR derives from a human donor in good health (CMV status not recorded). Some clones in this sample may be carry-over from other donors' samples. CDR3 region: CASSFIGAYEQYF. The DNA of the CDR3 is TGTGCCAGCAGTTTTATCGGGGCTTACGAGCAGTACTTC.